The 15 T cell receptor beta chains below were found in one sample sequenced in a study of blood T cell repertoires in COVID-19. Produced via immunoSEQ multiplex PCR; TCRdb's table is partial and in-frame only. This sample carries 200,000 or so clones, 75% to 90% of them seen once, and the ten largest clones take about 4%. Specimen: PBMCs or T cells enriched from blood (not recorded which). The origin of the receptors is a woman aged 40 to 50 with acute COVID-19.

V usage is TRBV19 and J usage is TRBJ1-1; possibly TRBD1 for D (6 bases). CDR1 is LNHDA, CDR2 SQIVND, per germline (reference sequence). This CDR3 contains 11 residues. V lost 9 bases and J lost 5, with 10 bases in between. The CDR3 here is CASLRGTEAFF. The DNA of the CDR3 is TGTGCCAGCCTAAGGGGGACTGAAGCTTTCTTT.

This chain links TRBV5-5 with TRBJ1-4; D unresolved. Germline CDR1 is SGHKS and CDR2 is YYEKEE (reference sequence). The V gene lost 0 bases and the J gene lost 5 bases, with 8 bases spanning the gap. The CDR3 spans 14 residues. The CDR3 nucleotides are TGTGCCAGCAGCTTGGGTGGCCACAATGAAAAACTGTTTTTT. It yields the protein CASSLGGHNEKLFF. Drawing the rest from reference TRBV5-5 and TRBJ1-4, the complete variable domain is DAGVTQSPTHLIKTRGQQVTLRCSPISGHKSVSWYQQVLGQGPQFIFQYYEKEERGRGNFPDRFSARQFPNYSSELNVNALLLGDSALYLCASSLGGHNEKLFFGSGTQLSVL.

The chain uses TRBV11-2 and TRBJ1-4; possible D gene TRBD1, 6 bases. Germline V gene sequence: CDR1 SGHAT, CDR2 FQNNGV. The CDR3 is made up of 14 amino acids. The ends were cut back, 5 bases at V and 7 bases at J, with 14 bases in the middle. This CDR3 is CASSRRGAGEKLFF. The CDR3 DNA is TGTGCCAGCAGCCGGCGGGGGGCAGGTGAAAAACTGTTTTTT.

V usage is TRBV7-9 and J usage is TRBJ2-7; 7 bases line up with TRBD2. The CDR3 runs to 13 residues. CDR1 is SEHNR and CDR2 is FQNEAQ in the germline V gene (reference sequence). Trimming cost V 3 bases and J 3 bases; bases outside gene matches: 2. CDR3: CASSFGGFYEQYF. The CDR3 nucleotides are TGTGCCAGCAGCTTCGGGGGGTTCTACGAGCAGTACTTC.

This chain uses TRBV9 with TRBJ1-1; a weak D match, TRBD1 (5 bases). The CDR3 covers 15 residues. Germline CDR1 SGDLS, CDR2 YYNGEE. With 0 bases removed from V and 3 bases from J, the gap between germline ends came to 12 bases. In nucleotides, the CDR3 is TGTGCCAGCAGCGTAGGAGCAGGGATACACACTGAAGCTTTCTTT. Its translation is CASSVGAGIHTEAFF. Full variable domain (rest looked up from reference TRBV9 and TRBJ1-1): DSGVTQTPKHLITATGQRVTLRCSPRSGDLSVYWYQQSLDQGLQFLIQYYNGEERAKGNILERFSAQQFPDLHSELNLSSLELGDSALYFCASSVGAGIHTEAFFGQGTRLTVV.

This clone was seen a few times. The chain is built from TRBV2 and TRBJ1-5, with 7 bases identical to TRBD1. The V gene's germline CDR1 is SNHLY and CDR2 FYNNEI. After removal of 3 bases from V and 0 bases from J, the junction contained 8 bases not matched to a gene. The CDR3 is 17 amino acids. The CDR3 spells CASSDLTGVYSNQPQHF. The CDR3 DNA follows: TGTGCCAGCAGTGACCTAACAGGGGTTTATAGCAATCAGCCCCAGCATTTT.

The chain is built from TRBV19 and TRBJ2-3, with D possibly being TRBD1 (5 bases). Germline V gene sequence: CDR1 LNHDA, CDR2 SQIVND (reference sequence). V lost 3 bases and J 1 base, leaving 8 bases between the germline ends. The CDR3 totals 14 residues. CDR3 bases: TGTGCCAGTAGTATTATAGGGGGCACAGATACGCAGTATTTT. Its protein is CASSIIGGTDTQYF.

The chain links TRBV30 to TRBJ1-2; D is perhaps TRBD1 (5 bases). CDR3 size: 11 residues. V was cut by 4 bases and J by 8 bases, with 11 bases left in between. Germline V gene data show CDR1 as GTSNPN and CDR2 as SVGIG (reference sequence). The CDR3, as DNA: TGTGCCTGGACACCGGGGGAAGGCTACACCTTC. Protein sequence: CAWTPGEGYTF.

The V call is TRBV6-5, the J call TRBJ1-2; no definite D call. Trimming left V 0 bases short and J 4 bases short, with 9 bases between. CDR3 length: 14 amino acids. From germline, CDR1 is MNHEY and CDR2 SVGAGI. The CDR3 loop is CASSYSIGSYGYTF. In DNA form, the CDR3 reads TGTGCCAGCAGTTACTCAATTGGTAGCTATGGCTACACCTTC.

The rearrangement joins TRBV7-9 to TRBJ1-2; 9 bases map to TRBD1. The J segment lost 5 bases and the V segment lost 6 bases, leaving 7 bases of the junction unmatched. CDR3 length: 14 residues. Germline V gives CDR1 SEHNR, CDR2 FQNEAQ (reference sequence). Written as DNA, the CDR3 is TGTGCCAGCAGTTCCCCGGGACAGGGTTATGGCTACACCTTC. This codes for CASSSPGQGYGYTF.

The count of this clone is one. The chain is built from TRBV7-9 and TRBJ1-2; the D is unclear. Germline CDR1 and CDR2: SEHNR and FQNEAQ (reference sequence). The V gene lost 3 bases and the J gene lost 8 bases, with 10 bases spanning the gap. This CDR3 is 12 amino acids long. This chain's CDR3 is CASSFIMEGYTF. The CDR3 nucleotides read TGTGCCAGCAGCTTCATCATGGAGGGCTACACCTTC. The entire variable domain, with the rest obtained from reference TRBV7-9 and TRBJ1-2, is as follows: DTGVSQNPRHKITKRGQNVTFRCDPISEHNRLYWYRQTLGQGPEFLTYFQNEAQLEKSRLLSDRFSAERPKGSFSTLEIQRTEQGDSAMYLCASSFIMEGYTFGSGTRLTVV.

This chain links TRBV15 with TRBJ2-2; 11 nucleotides match TRBD1. Germline V lookup: CDR1 LNHNV, CDR2 YYDKDF (reference sequence). This CDR3 is 16 amino acids long. V dropped 0 bases and J dropped 5; count of bases not matched to a gene: 2. CDR3 sequence: CATSREGQGVTGELFF. The CDR3 DNA sequence: TGTGCCACCAGCAGAGAGGGACAGGGGGTGACCGGGGAGCTGTTTTTT.

The rearrangement links TRBV6-5 to TRBJ1-2; the D is unclear. V lost 11 bases, J lost 8 bases, and 24 bases lay in between. This CDR3 is 14 amino acids long. Germline lookup yields CDR1 MNHEY and CDR2 SVGAGI. CDR3 sequence: CAYSRDHGMGGYTF. The CDR3 DNA reads as TGTGCCTACTCCCGTGACCACGGAATGGGCGGCTACACCTTC.

The chain recombines TRBV18 with TRBJ1-1; D is unresolved. V was trimmed by 5 bases and J by 1 base, leaving 5 bases between them. CDR3 length: 12 amino acids. The V gene's germline CDR1 is KGHSH and CDR2 LQKENI. The CDR3 nucleotides are TGTGCCAGCTCAAGCCAGAACACTGAAGCTTTCTTT. Protein: CASSSQNTEAFF.

The chain carries TRBV12-3 or TRBV12-4 and TRBJ2-1; the D is unclear. The CDR3 runs to 12 residues. The ends were cut back, 5 bases at V and 2 bases at J, with 4 bases in the middle. The chain's CDR3 is CASSPTYNEQFF. CDR3 nucleotides: TGTGCCAGCAGTCCTACCTACAATGAGCAGTTCTTC.